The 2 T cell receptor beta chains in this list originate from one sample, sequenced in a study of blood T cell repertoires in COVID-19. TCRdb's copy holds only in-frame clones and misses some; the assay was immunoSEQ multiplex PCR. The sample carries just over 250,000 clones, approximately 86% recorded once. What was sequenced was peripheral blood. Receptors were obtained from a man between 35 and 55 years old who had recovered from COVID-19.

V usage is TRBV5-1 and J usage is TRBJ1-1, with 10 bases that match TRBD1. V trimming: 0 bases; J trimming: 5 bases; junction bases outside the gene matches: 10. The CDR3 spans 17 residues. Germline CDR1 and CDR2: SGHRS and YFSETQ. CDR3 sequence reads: CASSLARGQGLTTEAFF. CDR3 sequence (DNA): TGCGCCAGCAGCTTGGCGCGGGGACAGGGGTTAACGACTGAAGCTTTCTTT.

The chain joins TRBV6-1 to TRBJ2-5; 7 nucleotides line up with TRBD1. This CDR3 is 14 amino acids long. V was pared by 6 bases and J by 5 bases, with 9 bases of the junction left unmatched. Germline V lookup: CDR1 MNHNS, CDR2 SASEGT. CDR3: CASRNRGLGETQYF. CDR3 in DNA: TGTGCCAGCAGGAACAGGGGTTTAGGGGAGACCCAGTACTTC.